The 2 T cell receptor beta chains below come from one sample, sequenced in a study of blood T cell repertoires in COVID-19. The method was immunoSEQ multiplex PCR; TCRdb's version includes in-frame clones alone and lacks a portion of them. The sample includes about 240,000 clones, about 89% of them seen just once. The sequenced sample was PBMCs or T cells enriched from blood (not recorded which). Receptor source: a man aged 40-55 years who had recovered from COVID-19.

DNA of the CDR3: TGTGCCAGTAGTATGGTACAGGACTATGGCTACACCTTC. It specifies CASSMVQDYGYTF. The chain carries TRBV19 and TRBJ1-2, with a weak D call TRBD1 (5 bases). V lost 3 bases and J lost 3, with 8 bases in between. CDR1 LNHDA and CDR2 SQIVND come from the germline V gene (reference sequence). The CDR3 contains 13 residues.

This clone was recorded only once. The rearrangement links TRBV4-1 to TRBJ2-3; 10 bases match TRBD2. CDR1 MGHRA and CDR2 YSYEKL come from the germline V gene. The junction had 14 bases not matched to a gene; V was cut back by 7 bases and J by 4 bases. The CDR3 has 17 residues. The CDR3 region has the DNA TGCGCCAGCACCAAAGGAAGCGGGGGGGCCGTGGCAGATACGCAGTATTTT. Translated: CASTKGSGGAVADTQYF.